This is a list of T cell receptor beta chains from one sample in a study of blood T cell repertoires in COVID-19. Clones were sequenced by immunoSEQ multiplex PCR, and TCRdb holds only the in-frame ones, with some missing. The sample includes 210,000 or so clones, 88% of them seen just once. Sequencing was done on a sample of peripheral blood. These receptors came from a woman aged 55-70 years with acute or convalescent COVID-19. Both conserved end residues are part of each CDR3. D genes are given only for firm matches. Clone size is stated in some rows and not others, as once, few, many or a class when expanded.

size	V	D	J	DNA	CDR3
NA	TRBV18	TRBD1	TRBJ2-1	TGTGCCAGCTCACCGCCCGGTCGGACAGGTAATGAGCAGTTCTTC	CASSPPGRTGNEQFF
NA	TRBV23-1	NA	TRBJ2-3	TGCGCCAGCAGTCAACAGGGTGGGGGCCGCACAGATACGCAGTATTTT	CASSQQGGGRTDTQYF
NA	TRBV14	NA	TRBJ2-7	TGTGCCAGCAGCCAAGGGCGCGGAACGGGGAACTACGAGCAGTACTTC	CASSQGRGTGNYEQYF
NA	TRBV19	NA	TRBJ1-6	TGTGCCAGTAGTAGGGAGGGAACCGAATTGTCACCCCTCCACTTT	CASSREGTELSPLHF
once	TRBV23-1	TRBD1	TRBJ2-7	TGCGCCAGCACCCCGGACAGGGAGGAGTACGAGCAGTACTTC	CASTPDREEYEQYF
NA	TRBV7-8	NA	TRBJ2-7	TGTGCCAGCAGCTTGGCACCAGGGTCTCCCCCCTACGAGCAGTACTTC	CASSLAPGSPPYEQYF
NA	TRBV28	TRBD1	TRBJ1-2	TGTGCCGGTGGGACAGGGAGTCTTAGCTACACCTTC	CAGGTGSLSYTF
NA	TRBV5-1	NA	TRBJ2-1	TGCGCCAGCAGCCTGACGGGCTCCTACAATGAGCAGTTCTTC	CASSLTGSYNEQFF
NA	TRBV21-1	NA	TRBJ1-6	TGTGCCAGCGGGCCCCTACAACGGGGTATCGATAATTCACCCCTCCACTTT	CASGPLQRGIDNSPLHF
NA	TRBV19	NA	TRBJ2-5	TGTGCCAGTAGTAGGTTCCTCCGGGAGACCCAGTACTTC	CASSRFLRETQYF
NA	TRBV28	TRBD2	TRBJ2-7	TGTGCCAGCAGTCCATCGGGTTCGCGGGGGGTCTACGAGCAGTACTTC	CASSPSGSRGVYEQYF
NA	TRBV28	TRBD1	TRBJ2-5	TGTGCCAGCAGCCGAGGGGGCCCCCAAGAGACCCAGTACTTC	CASSRGGPQETQYF
NA	TRBV19	NA	TRBJ2-2	TGTGCCAGTAGCCCTGCCAGAAACACCGGGGAGCTGTTTTTT	CASSPARNTGELFF
NA	TRBV10-2	NA	TRBJ1-2	TGCGCCAGCAGTGAGTTTCTCCCCGGGGGGGGCTCAGGCTACACCTTC	CASSEFLPGGGSGYTF
few	TRBV3-1/TRBV3-2	NA	TRBJ1-3	TGTGCCAGCAGCCGAGCAAACACCATATATTTT	CASSRANTIYF
NA	TRBV6-2/TRBV6-3	NA	TRBJ1-5	TGTGCCAGCAGTTACTCGGGCCAGAGAAATCAGCCCCAGCATTTT	CASSYSGQRNQPQHF
NA	TRBV7-8	TRBD1	TRBJ2-7	TGTGCCAGCAGCTCCTTCGACAGGGGCGGGTTCTACGAGCAGTACTTC	CASSSFDRGGFYEQYF
NA	TRBV6-6	NA	TRBJ1-4	TGTGCCAGCAGTTACTCCGACAGGTCAAATGAAAAACTGTTTTTT	CASSYSDRSNEKLFF
NA	TRBV6-5	NA	TRBJ1-4	TGTGCCAGCAGTTATACGACAGGTTCGAATGAAAAACTGTTTTTT	CASSYTTGSNEKLFF
NA	TRBV28	TRBD1	TRBJ2-2	TGTGCCAGCAGGCCATATGACAGGGGGCGCGGCGGGGAGCTGTTTTTT	CASRPYDRGRGGELFF
once	TRBV6-6	NA	TRBJ2-1	TGTGCCAGCATTTTCGGGGGCTCCTACAATGAGCAGTTCTTC	CASIFGGSYNEQFF
NA	TRBV6-5	TRBD1	TRBJ2-7	TGTGCCAGCAGCCAGAACAGGGGTCGCGAGCAGTACTTC	CASSQNRGREQYF
NA	TRBV7-8	TRBD1	TRBJ1-2	TGTGCCAGCAGCCTCTGGCGGGCCGGGACAGGGGGCGCTGGCTACACCTTC	CASSLWRAGTGGAGYTF
NA	TRBV12-3/TRBV12-4	NA	TRBJ1-5	TGTGCCAGCGCCGGGGGTGGGCCCCAGCATTTT	CASAGGGPQHF
once	TRBV7-6	TRBD1	TRBJ1-3	TGTGCCAGCAGCCCCTCCGGGACAGGGTCTGGAAACACCATATATTTT	CASSPSGTGSGNTIYF
few	TRBV10-3	TRBD1	TRBJ2-7	TGTGCCCCCCCCAGGGGGCCTGCCTACGAGCAGTACTTC	CAPPRGPAYEQYF
NA	TRBV5-4	NA	TRBJ1-1	TGTGCCAGCAGCTTGGATCCGCGGATGAACACTGAAGCTTTCTTT	CASSLDPRMNTEAFF
NA	TRBV27	NA	TRBJ2-3	TGTGCCAGCAGTTTCTTCGGGAGAGGGTCAGATACGCAGTATTTT	CASSFFGRGSDTQYF
NA	TRBV29-1	NA	TRBJ1-1	TGCAGCGTTGGACACTCGAACACTGAAGCTTTCTTT	CSVGHSNTEAFF
NA	TRBV21-1	NA	TRBJ1-5	TGTGCCAGCAGCAAAGCGCTTTCGGACAGGAGAAATCAGCCCCAGCATTTT	CASSKALSDRRNQPQHF
NA	TRBV18	TRBD1	TRBJ1-2	TGTGCCAGCTCACCATTCACAGGACAGGGCCCAAATTCCTATGGCTACACCTTC	CASSPFTGQGPNSYGYTF
NA	TRBV5-4	NA	TRBJ2-5	TGTGCCAGCAGCTTAGCACCCCCGGGGGAGACCCAGTACTTC	CASSLAPPGETQYF
few	TRBV5-8	TRBD1	TRBJ2-5	TGTGCCAGCAGCCGTGGAGGACAGGTGGGGGAGACCCAGTACTTC	CASSRGGQVGETQYF
NA	TRBV6-6	TRBD2	TRBJ2-2	TGTGCCAGCAGACAGGACGGGGGGGCGAACACCGGGGAGCTGTTTTTT	CASRQDGGANTGELFF
NA	TRBV18	NA	TRBJ1-6	TGTGCCAGCTCACCACGTCAAAATTCACCCCTCCACTTT	CASSPRQNSPLHF
NA	TRBV4-1	TRBD2	TRBJ2-7	TGCGCCAGCAGCCAACTAGCGGGAGGGAGCGGGTACGAGCAGTACTTC	CASSQLAGGSGYEQYF